This T cell receptor beta chain appears in the sequencing data of a study of CD8 T cells in ankylosing spondylitis. In the case of this clonotype: Its antigen is undetermined.

TCRdb reprocessed the 5' RACE reads with MiXCR, giving one entry per CDR3 protein. The sample lists fewer than 500,000 distinct CDR3 sequences; approximately 20% were seen once. The CDR3 is 12 residues long. Germline V gene lookup returns CDR1 SGHRS and CDR2 YFSETQ. Between the trimmed V and J ends, which lost 2 bases and 3 bases, there was a span of 5 bases. Overall study results and limits: Within ankylosing spondylitis blood, a TCR beta motif made up of roughly eight highly homologous variants appeared to be characteristic. Disease-linked clones bore a CD8+ phenotype and were relatively rare in peripheral blood.

The chain uses TRBV5-1 and TRBJ2-5; D unclear. Sequencing was performed on blood, either unsorted or a sorted T cell fraction (not recorded which). The receptor was derived from a male donor with ankylosing spondylitis. Here the CDR3 DNA reads TGCGCCAGCAGCTTACAAGAAGAGACCCAGTACTTC. Translation: CASSLQEETQYF.